These 16 T cell receptor beta chains share one sample of origin, sequenced in a study of T cell changes during pregnancy in multiple sclerosis. Repertoires were generated with immunoSEQ multiplex PCR, while TCRdb's copy carries only in-frame clones and drops some. This sample has about 87,000 clones, with just under 95% found just once. The sequences come from peripheral blood, collected in the third trimester of pregnancy. Every receptor here comes from a female donor in good health, enrolled as a control in a pregnancy study.

The chain employs TRBV9 and TRBJ2-3; 9 nucleotides line up with TRBD1. V was pared by 0 bases and J by 2 bases, with 1 base of the junction left unmatched. Germline CDR1 is SGDLS and CDR2 is YYNGEE. The CDR3 is made up of 15 amino acids. The CDR3 DNA follows: TGTGCCAGCAGCGTAGGGACAGGGGCCACAGATACGCAGTATTTT. Encoded protein: CASSVGTGATDTQYF.

The chain is built from TRBV11-1 and TRBJ2-7; TRBD1 aligns across 9 bases. V lost 8 bases, J lost 2 bases, and 1 base stayed unmatched. CDR3 length: 12 amino acids. Germline lookup yields CDR1 SGHAT and CDR2 FQDESV (reference sequence). The chain's CDR3 is CASRDRAYEQYF. CDR3 in DNA: TGTGCCAGCCGGGACAGGGCCTACGAGCAGTACTTC.

The chain employs TRBV5-1 and TRBJ2-2, with a tentative D call TRBD1 (5 bases). V shed 6 bases and J shed 1 base, with 13 bases lying between them. This CDR3 contains 15 residues. Germline loops: CDR1 SGHRS, CDR2 YFSETQ. CDR3 loop: CASKPDSLNTGELFF. The DNA of the CDR3 is TGCGCCAGCAAACCCGACAGCTTGAACACCGGGGAGCTGTTTTTT.

The chain recombines TRBV7-9 with TRBJ2-7; TRBD1 might be the D (5 bases). CDR3 size: 16 residues. Trimming shortened V by 2 bases and J by 2 bases, and 16 bases separated the two germline ends. CDR1 is SEHNR and CDR2 is FQNEAQ in the germline V gene (reference sequence). CDR3 region: CASSLISWGAPYEQYF. The CDR3 region has the DNA TGTGCCAGCAGCTTAATTAGCTGGGGCGCTCCCTACGAGCAGTACTTC. Combining the CDR3 with reference TRBV7-9 and TRBJ2-7 gives the whole variable domain DTGVSQNPRHKITKRGQNVTFRCDPISEHNRLYWYRQTLGQGPEFLTYFQNEAQLEKSRLLSDRFSAERPKGSFSTLEIQRTEQGDSAMYLCASSLISWGAPYEQYFGPGTRLTVT.

This chain uses TRBV9 with TRBJ1-4, with TRBD1 as a possible D gene (6 bases). V lost 0 bases and J 8 bases, leaving 14 bases between the germline ends. Germline values: CDR1 SGDLS, CDR2 YYNGEE. The CDR3 spans 15 residues. The CDR3: CASSVGRGGGEKLFF. In DNA form, the CDR3 reads TGTGCCAGCAGCGTAGGGAGGGGGGGCGGCGAAAAACTGTTTTTT.

The rearrangement joins TRBV7-9 to TRBJ1-2; D is undetermined. Germline V gene lookup returns CDR1 SEHNR and CDR2 FQNEAQ (reference sequence). Trimming removed 2 bases from V and 0 bases from J, with 10 bases in between. The CDR3 covers 15 residues. The CDR3 region is CASSLSSVPNYGYTF. The CDR3 nucleotides read TGTGCCAGCAGCTTATCTTCCGTCCCTAACTATGGCTACACCTTC.

The gene calls are TRBV5-4 and TRBJ2-7; TRBD1 agrees at 9 bases. The trim removed 2 bases at V and 6 bases at J, leaving 6 bases unmatched. The CDR3 has 14 amino acids. Germline V gene sequence: CDR1 SGHNT, CDR2 YYREEE (reference sequence). Written as DNA, the CDR3 is TGTGCCAGCAGCTTACCGGGACAGGGAGCCGAGCAGTACTTC. Translation gives CASSLPGQGAEQYF.

This chain connects TRBV2 to TRBJ1-4; 9 nucleotides match TRBD1. CDR3 size: 17 residues. CDR1 SNHLY and CDR2 FYNNEI come from the germline V gene. J lost 0 bases, V lost 3 bases, and 5 bases had no gene match. The CDR3 DNA sequence: TGTGCCAGCAGTGACCCGGGACAGGGTGCAACTAATGAAAAACTGTTTTTT. This gives the protein CASSDPGQGATNEKLFF.

This clone was seen only once. The chain employs TRBV19 and TRBJ1-4, with 10 bases identical to TRBD1. V trimming: 6 bases; J trimming: 3 bases; junction bases outside the gene matches: 7. This CDR3 contains 16 residues. Per germline, CDR1 LNHDA and CDR2 SQIVND (reference sequence). The CDR3 loop is CASRGQGKGSNEKLFF. The CDR3, as DNA: TGTGCCAGTAGGGGACAGGGGAAAGGATCTAATGAAAAACTGTTTTTT.

This clone was observed a single time. The chain joins TRBV4-1 to TRBJ1-5; no definite D call. The CDR3 loop spans 13 amino acids. Trimming removed 3 bases from V and 8 bases from J, with 11 bases in between. Germline V CDR1 and CDR2: MGHRA, YSYEKL. The CDR3 is CASSHRYLEPQHF. CDR3 sequence (DNA): TGCGCCAGCAGCCACAGATATCTAGAGCCCCAGCATTTT.

This chain connects TRBV4-2 to TRBJ2-7, with 11 bases lining up with TRBD2. Germline loops: CDR1 LGHNA, CDR2 YNFKEQ. The V segment lost 1 base and the J segment 6 bases; nucleotides outside the gene matches: 5. The CDR3 consists of 15 residues. The CDR3 DNA sequence: TGTGCCAGCAGCCAAGCCCGGCTAGCGGGAGGCGAGCAGTACTTC. Translated, it gives CASSQARLAGGEQYF.

This rearrangement joins TRBV5-1 to TRBJ1-2; 9 nucleotides align to TRBD1. The CDR3 is made up of 16 amino acids. V dropped 3 bases and J dropped 7; count of bases not matched to a gene: 13. From germline, CDR1 is SGHRS and CDR2 YFSETQ. The CDR3 DNA is TGCGCCAGCAGCTCAGAGAAGGGACAGGGCGTAGGTGGCTACACCTTC. Amino acids: CASSSEKGQGVGGYTF.

V gene TRBV5-4 combines with J gene TRBJ2-7; 10 bases are a match to TRBD2. Germline loops: CDR1 SGHNT, CDR2 YYREEE (reference sequence). V dropped 5 bases and J dropped 6; count of bases not matched to a gene: 5. The CDR3 runs to 13 residues. This chain's CDR3 is CASRPSGSAEQYF. The CDR3 nucleotides are TGTGCCAGCAGACCTAGCGGGAGTGCCGAGCAGTACTTC.

CDR3 in DNA: TGCGCCAGCAGCTCAAGACGGGACACTGAAGCTTTCTTT. This gives the protein CASSSRRDTEAFF. The rearrangement links TRBV5-1 to TRBJ1-1; the D is unclear. Germline lookup yields CDR1 SGHRS and CDR2 YFSETQ. Trimming left V 3 bases short and J 3 bases short, with 9 bases between. CDR3 length equals 13 residues.

The J gene is TRBJ2-1, the V gene TRBV5-4; 7 nucleotides agree with TRBD2. Germline V lookup: CDR1 SGHNT, CDR2 YYREEE (reference sequence). V trimming: 5 bases; J trimming: 3 bases; junction bases outside the gene matches: 8. This CDR3 region has 15 residues. CDR3 in amino acids: CASSRLADNYNEQFF. DNA of the CDR3: TGTGCCAGCAGTAGGCTAGCGGATAACTACAATGAGCAGTTCTTC.

The CDR3 nucleotides read TGTGCCAGCAGCTTTAACCCTGGGACAGACGAGCAGTACTTC. Protein sequence: CASSFNPGTDEQYF. V gene TRBV7-9 combines with J gene TRBJ2-7; TRBD1 agrees at 7 bases. This CDR3 contains 14 residues. V trimming: 3 bases; J trimming: 5 bases; junction bases outside the gene matches: 7. Germline assignment: CDR1 SEHNR and CDR2 FQNEAQ (reference sequence). Full variable domain (missing parts from reference TRBV7-9 and TRBJ2-7): DTGVSQNPRHKITKRGQNVTFRCDPISEHNRLYWYRQTLGQGPEFLTYFQNEAQLEKSRLLSDRFSAERPKGSFSTLEIQRTEQGDSAMYLCASSFNPGTDEQYFGPGTRLTVT.